The TCR beta chain under discussion was sequenced for a study of metastatic and nonmetastatic thyroid tumors. Study-level background: The comparison covered peripheral blood and tumor or nodule tissue in malignant and benign thyroid patients.

General observations from the study: The reported finding was significantly higher TCR beta diversity in malignant thyroid tumors relative to benign nodules, in blood and tumor.

This clone was found a few times. Its antigen is still unknown. Every patient was untreated before thyroid surgery. Original analysis: A papillary thyroid cancer distant-metastasis classifier was built from CDR3 differences across clinicopathological groups. TCRdb re-analyzed the PCR reads using MiXCR. The V and J calls follow TCRdb's processing rather than the paper's. This table has thousands of clones, about a third appearing once. Germline-derived CDR1 and CDR2 are MNHEY and SMNVEV (reference sequence). V dropped 4 bases and J dropped 4 bases, with 20 bases sitting between them. This CDR3 comprises 16 residues.

The V gene is TRBV27, the J gene TRBJ2-7; D might be TRBD1 or TRBD2, each matching 5 bases. The sequence was collected from a female donor with papillary thyroid cancer or a benign thyroid nodule (not recorded which). Some clones in this sample may be carry-over from other donors' samples. The sequencing input was adjacent normal tissue. CDR3 region: CASSSGSGPTPYEQYF. In DNA, the CDR3 is TGTGCCAGCAGTTCCGGGTCGGGACCGACGCCTTACGAGCAGTACTTC.